This T cell receptor (beta chain) was obtained from a study of blood T cell repertoires in COVID-19. As for the study in general: The cDNA or gDNA used as material had been derived from T cells, B-cell-depleted T cells, or PBMCs.

Study processing details: Amplification of reference gene primers provided the estimated nucleated cell counts. Sequencing used immunoSEQ multiplex PCR; TCRdb keeps in-frame clones, though not all of them. That table furnishes V, J and clone size, whereas the DNA furnished D and trimming. This table has 280,000 or so clones, about 90% appearing once. The CDR3 extends over 15 amino acids. The germline V gene encodes CDR1 SEHNR and CDR2 FQNEAQ (reference sequence). After removal of 4 bases from V and 5 bases from J, the junction contained 7 bases not matched to a gene. Exposed participants encountered a COVID-19 case during the 2 weeks preceding study entry.

The V and J genes are TRBV7-9 and TRBJ1-4, with 7 positions matching TRBD1. The sequence was collected from a woman in her forties or fifties who had been exposed to COVID-19. Sequenced input: PBMCs or T cells enriched from blood (not recorded which). The CDR3: CASSSFEGANEKLFF. The CDR3 coding sequence is TGTGCCAGCAGCTCCTTCGAGGGGGCGAATGAAAAACTGTTTTTT.